Following are 27 T cell receptor beta chains from one sample sequenced in a study of cytomegalovirus exposure and HLA in healthy donors. Assay used: immunoSEQ multiplex PCR; TCRdb lists only in-frame clones, some missing. The data show about 130,000 clones, 70% to 85% seen once. The sample comprised PBMCs. The origin of the receptors is a man aged 30 to 45 in good health and CMV-seropositive.

The chain is built from TRBV19 and TRBJ1-2, with D tentatively TRBD1 (6 bases). Trimming took 6 bases from V and 4 from J, leaving 21 bases between them. This CDR3 has 16 amino acids. Germline-derived CDR1 and CDR2 are LNHDA and SQIVND (reference sequence). The CDR3 sequence: CASRGSSHTGIYGYTF. CDR3 nucleotides: TGTGCCAGTAGAGGTAGTTCACATACAGGGATCTATGGCTACACCTTC. Full variable domain (outside the CDR3, taken from reference TRBV19 and TRBJ1-2): DGGITQSPKYLFRKEGQNVTLSCEQNLNHDAMYWYRQDPGQGLRLIYYSQIVNDFQKGDIAEGYSVSREKKESFPLTVTSAQKNPTAFYLCASRGSSHTGIYGYTFGSGTRLTVV.

J is TRBJ2-2 and V is TRBV10-3; D is unclear. Germline loops: CDR1 ENHRY, CDR2 SYGVKD. V was cut by 5 bases and J by 4 bases, with 11 bases left in between. The CDR3 consists of 14 residues. In DNA, the CDR3 is TGTGCCATCAGTTCGTCTAGGTCCACCGGGGAGCTGTTTTTT. Its protein product is CAISSSRSTGELFF.

Of note for this clone: Other DNA sequences in the sample encode the same CDR3. The rearrangement joins TRBV18 to TRBJ1-3; D is unresolved. The V end lost 3 bases, the J end lost 1 base, and 10 bases lay between the germline ends. The CDR3 contains 15 residues. CDR1 and CDR2 (germline): KGHSH, LQKENI. The CDR3 loop is CASSPPAGSGNTIYF. CDR3 DNA sequence: TGTGCCAGCTCACCTCCGGCGGGGTCTGGAAACACCATATATTTT.

This clone came up a few times. The V call is TRBV2, the J call TRBJ1-6, with D perhaps matching TRBD1 (5 bases). CDR1 SNHLY and CDR2 FYNNEI come from the germline V gene. Trimming left V 2 bases short and J 9 bases short, with 14 bases between. The CDR3 length is 15 residues. Here the CDR3 reads CASSESARTSSPLHF. CDR3 DNA: TGTGCCAGCAGTGAATCAGCCAGGACAAGTTCACCCCTCCACTTT.

The chain recombines TRBV25-1 with TRBJ2-2; 10 nucleotides line up with TRBD2. Germline loops: CDR1 MGHDK, CDR2 SYGVNS. V lost 1 base, J lost 0 bases, and 5 bases stayed unmatched. CDR3 size: 18 residues. CDR3 in DNA: TGTGCCAGCAGTGAATGGTCTAGCGGGAGCGCGAACACCGGGGAGCTGTTTTTT. Protein: CASSEWSSGSANTGELFF.

The chain recombines TRBV27 with TRBJ1-3; D is perhaps TRBD1 (6 bases). Trimming cost V 2 bases and J 6 bases, with 14 bases left between them. CDR3 size: 15 residues. Germline V gene lookup returns CDR1 MNHEY and CDR2 SMNVEV (reference sequence). The CDR3 region is CASSLGRGALNTIYF. CDR3 sequence (DNA): TGTGCCAGCAGTTTAGGCAGGGGAGCCTTAAACACCATATATTTT.

This clone was detected only once. The chain has TRBV29-1 and TRBJ2-1; D perhaps matches TRBD1 (6 bases). The ends were cut back, 7 bases at V and 7 bases at J, with 20 bases in the middle. The germline CDR1 and CDR2 sequences are SQVTM and ANQGSEA. The CDR3 length is 14 residues. Written as DNA, the CDR3 is TGCAGCGCATCCGGGGCCACAGGGTTAAATGAGCAGTTCTTC. It specifies CSASGATGLNEQFF.

The V gene is TRBV5-1, the J gene TRBJ2-2, with TRBD1 matching 10 bases. V lost 5 bases and J lost 3; bases outside the gene matches: 10. Germline CDR1 SGHRS, CDR2 YFSETQ. The CDR3 is 17 residues long. Here the CDR3 DNA reads TGCGCCAGCAGGTACAACCCCGGGACAGGGGACACCGGGGAGCTGTTTTTT. This encodes CASRYNPGTGDTGELFF.

This clone was seen only a few times. V gene TRBV6-1 combines with J gene TRBJ1-5; 8 bases map to TRBD1. Per the germline V gene, CDR1 is MNHNS and CDR2 is SASEGT. The CDR3 runs to 13 residues. V shed 4 bases and J 7 bases; nucleotides not matched to a gene: 3. The CDR3 region is CASSGGQAQPQHF. Here the CDR3 DNA reads TGTGCCAGCAGTGGGGGACAGGCCCAGCCCCAGCATTTT.

This clone was seen a single time. The chain recombines TRBV6-5 with TRBJ1-1; D is uncertain. Trimming left V 2 bases short and J 6 bases short, with 7 bases between. From germline, CDR1 is MNHEY and CDR2 SVGAGI. CDR3 length: 12 amino acids. CDR3 amino acids: CASSYGRSEAFF. DNA for the CDR3: TGTGCCAGCAGTTACGGGCGCTCTGAAGCTTTCTTT.

The chain carries TRBV5-6 and TRBJ2-7; TRBD1 is a possible D gene (5 bases). Germline V gene lookup returns CDR1 SGHDT and CDR2 YYEEEE. V was clipped by 4 bases and J by 3 bases, with 14 bases between them. This CDR3 has 14 residues. CDR3 DNA sequence: TGTGCCAGCAGCCCCGGTTTAAGGGGCTACGAGCAGTACTTC. Encoded protein: CASSPGLRGYEQYF.

CDR3 sequence reads: CASSAQGDGNTEAFF. DNA of the CDR3: TGTGCCAGCAGTGCACAGGGGGACGGAAACACTGAAGCTTTCTTT. The chain employs TRBV6-1 and TRBJ1-1; 8 bases are a match to TRBD1. Germline V CDR1 and CDR2: MNHNS, SASEGT. The CDR3 is made up of 15 amino acids. The V and J ends lost 4 bases and 2 bases, in that order; junction bases with no gene match: 6.

The V call is TRBV7-6, the J call TRBJ2-7; 13 nucleotides agree with TRBD2. The CDR3 length is 16 residues. V lost 2 bases and J lost 2; bases outside the gene matches: 3. In germline, CDR1 is SGHVS, CDR2 FNYEAQ. The CDR3 region is CASSLSTSGRAYEQYF. The CDR3, as DNA: TGTGCCAGCAGCTTATCTACTAGCGGGAGGGCCTACGAGCAGTACTTC. Full variable domain (rest looked up from reference TRBV7-6 and TRBJ2-7): GAGVSQSPRYKVTKRGQDVALRCDPISGHVSLYWYRQALGQGPEFLTYFNYEAQQDKSGLPNDRFSAERPEGSISTLTIQRTEQRDSAMYRCASSLSTSGRAYEQYFGPGTRLTVT.

The CDR3 is CASSLIVGSTDTQYF. The CDR3 DNA reads TGCGCCAGCAGCTTGATCGTCGGGAGCACAGATACGCAGTATTTT. The chain is built from TRBV5-1 and TRBJ2-3, with no clear D. CDR3 length: 15 amino acids. V was trimmed by 1 base and J by 0 bases, leaving 9 bases between them. Germline V gene data show CDR1 as SGHRS and CDR2 as YFSETQ.

J is TRBJ2-1 and V is TRBV7-9; D remains unclear. Trimming removed 3 bases from V and 15 bases from J, with 12 bases in between. The CDR3 length is 11 residues. CDR1 and CDR2 from the germline V gene are SEHNR and FQNEAQ (reference sequence). CDR3 coding DNA: TGTGCCAGCAGCTTTGGCCCAGCAGGGTTCTTC. Translating it yields CASSFGPAGFF.

The chain employs TRBV4-3 and TRBJ2-5; 8 positions match TRBD2. With the DNA end fitting TRBJ2-7 better, the J assignment may be wrong. Per the germline V gene, CDR1 is LGHNA and CDR2 is YSLEER. The CDR3 runs 13 residues. CDR3 sequence reads: CASSRGLDYEQYF. The CDR3 DNA sequence: TGCGCCAGCAGCCGGGGACTAGACTACGAGCAGTACTTC.

This clone was observed a single time. This chain connects TRBV19 to TRBJ1-3; D remains unclear. In germline, CDR1 is LNHDA, CDR2 SQIVND (reference sequence). CDR3 length equals 13 residues. The V end lost 9 bases, the J end lost 0 bases, and 9 bases lay between the germline ends. CDR3 in DNA: TGTGCCAGCGGGTTTGCCTCTGGAAACACCATATATTTT. Protein sequence: CASGFASGNTIYF.

V gene TRBV5-4 combines with J gene TRBJ1-1; a possible D gene is TRBD1 (5 bases). Germline CDR1 reads SGHNT; CDR2 reads YYREEE (reference sequence). CDR3 length: 15 residues. V lost 3 bases and J 1 base, leaving 13 bases between the germline ends. CDR3 sequence: CASSSRSQGNTEAFF. The CDR3, as DNA: TGTGCCAGCAGCTCCAGATCGCAGGGGAACACTGAAGCTTTCTTT.

The chain uses TRBV27 and TRBJ2-3; 7 nucleotides align to TRBD1. V lost 10 bases to trimming and J lost 2 bases; unmatched junction nucleotides: 6. This CDR3 is 13 amino acids long. The germline V gene encodes CDR1 MNHEY and CDR2 SMNVEV (reference sequence). The CDR3 reads CATGDSYTDTQYF. The CDR3 DNA is TGTGCCACCGGGGACAGTTACACAGATACGCAGTATTTT.

This sequence joins TRBV5-1 and TRBJ2-7; D may be TRBD1 (6 bases). Trimming took 7 bases from V and 6 from J, leaving 14 bases between them. Germline V gene lookup returns CDR1 SGHRS and CDR2 YFSETQ. The CDR3 is 12 residues long. The CDR3: CASHRELCEQYF. CDR3 in DNA: TGCGCCAGCCACAGGGAATTGTGCGAGCAGTACTTC.

CDR3: CASSLAGIPEQYF. CDR3 nucleotide sequence: TGCGCCAGCAGCTTGGCCGGGATTCCTGAGCAGTACTTC. V gene TRBV5-1 combines with J gene TRBJ2-7, with D possibly TRBD2 on 5 matching bases. The ends were cut back, 0 bases at V and 7 bases at J, with 11 bases in the middle. This CDR3 contains 13 residues. The germline V gene encodes CDR1 SGHRS and CDR2 YFSETQ.

This sequence joins TRBV6-1 and TRBJ2-7; the D is unclear. V gave up 0 bases and J gave up 2 bases, with 8 bases separating them. The CDR3 covers 14 residues. The germline CDR1 and CDR2 sequences are MNHNS and SASEGT. This CDR3 reads CASSEAYFPYEQYF. The CDR3 region has the DNA TGTGCCAGCAGTGAAGCTTATTTTCCCTACGAGCAGTACTTC.

The V call is TRBV2, the J call TRBJ2-5; D is perhaps TRBD2 (6 bases). The CDR3 consists of 14 residues. The ends were cut back, 7 bases at V and 5 bases at J, with 17 bases in the middle. The germline V gene encodes CDR1 SNHLY and CDR2 FYNNEI. The CDR3, as DNA: TGTGCCAGCAAAGGGACTGGGGTAAGGGAGACCCAGTACTTC. Translating it yields CASKGTGVRETQYF. Supplemented by reference TRBV2 and TRBJ2-5, the full variable domain reads EPEVTQTPSHQVTQMGQEVILRCVPISNHLYFYWYRQILGQKVEFLVSFYNNEISEKSEIFDDQFSVERPDGSNFTLKIRSTKLEDSAMYFCASKGTGVRETQYFGPGTRLLVL.

This clone came up a few times. This chain joins TRBV27 and TRBJ1-1, with TRBD1 identical over 7 bases. The J segment lost 0 bases and the V segment lost 4 bases, leaving 14 bases of the junction unmatched. Germline CDR1 is MNHEY and CDR2 is SMNVEV (reference sequence). The CDR3 length is 18 residues. The DNA of the CDR3 is TGTGCCAGCAGTTCCATAAACCGACAGGGCAAGGTGAACACTGAAGCTTTCTTT. This encodes CASSSINRQGKVNTEAFF.

This chain connects TRBV7-3 to TRBJ2-7; 9 bases line up with TRBD2. The germline gives CDR1 SGHTA, CDR2 FQGTGA. The V segment lost 1 base and the J segment 2 bases; nucleotides outside the gene matches: 6. CDR3 length: 16 amino acids. Written as DNA, the CDR3 is TGTGCCAGCAGCTTAATGACGGCTAGCGGGACCTACGAGCAGTACTTC. This translates into CASSLMTASGTYEQYF. The entire variable domain, with the rest obtained from reference TRBV7-3 and TRBJ2-7, is as follows: GAGVSQTPSNKVTEKGKYVELRCDPISGHTALYWYRQSLGQGPEFLIYFQGTGAADDSGLPNDRFFAVRPEGSVSTLKIQRTERGDSAVYLCASSLMTASGTYEQYFGPGTRLTVT.

This clone appeared many times. Other DNA sequences in this sample translate to the same CDR3. The gene calls are TRBV18 and TRBJ1-1, with a possible D match to TRBD1 (6 bases). This CDR3 has 15 amino acids. The germline V and J ends were trimmed by 3 bases and 1 base, with 12 bases remaining between them. Germline CDR1 is KGHSH and CDR2 is LQKENI. CDR3 sequence: CASSPPRGANTEAFF. CDR3 DNA: TGTGCCAGCTCACCCCCCCGGGGGGCGAACACTGAAGCTTTCTTT.

This clone has just one count. The rearrangement uses TRBV11-2 and TRBJ2-3; TRBD2 matches at 9 bases. Trimming at V came to 2 bases and at J to 3 bases, leaving 6 bases not matched to a gene. The germline CDR1 and CDR2 sequences are SGHAT and FQNNGV. This CDR3 has 16 residues. DNA for the CDR3: TGTGCCAGCAGCTTAAGGGGCGGGGGGGCGACAGATACGCAGTATTTT. Protein sequence: CASSLRGGGATDTQYF.